The clone carrying this TCR beta chain has a single count. This sample was included in a study of blood T cell repertoires in COVID-19. Sequencing used immunoSEQ multiplex PCR; TCRdb keeps in-frame clones, though not all of them. Of over 100,000 clones listed, 80% to 95% were seen once; the top ten hold 4.2%. Sequencing used peripheral blood. This clonotype was obtained from a man between 18 and 35 years old with acute or convalescent COVID-19.

This CDR3 is CASSSSGFQETQYF. For the CDR3, the DNA is TGTGCCAGCAGCTCTAGCGGGTTCCAAGAGACCCAGTACTTC. The rearrangement joins TRBV7-2 to TRBJ2-5, with 8 bases fitting TRBD2. The CDR3 contains 14 residues. Trimming at V came to 4 bases and at J to 1 base, leaving 2 bases not matched to a gene. Per germline, CDR1 SGHTA and CDR2 FQGNSA.